This T cell receptor beta chain was captured in a study of blood T cell repertoires in COVID-19. In the study overall: Acute and convalescent COVID-19 samples came from the United States, Italy and Spain.

The ends were cut back, 1 base at V and 4 bases at J, with 7 bases in the middle. Per the germline V gene, CDR1 is KGHSH and CDR2 is LQKENI. The CDR3 totals 13 residues. The authors' processing: Estimated nucleated cell counts came from reference gene primer amplification. The assay was immunoSEQ multiplex PCR, and TCRdb's table has in-frame clones only and misses some. V, J and clone size are those of that table, while D and trimming were read from the DNA. The repertoire includes approximately 250,000 clones, approximately 86% of them detected once, and around 6% sits in the top ten. Input material: peripheral blood. This TCR was sampled from a human donor in a cohort sampled during active COVID-19. The rearrangement links TRBV18 to TRBJ2-5; possible D gene TRBD1, 5 bases. CDR3 in DNA: TGTGCCAGCTCACCACAGGGGCGAGAGACCCAGTACTTC. Encoded protein: CASSPQGRETQYF.